This paragraph covers one T cell receptor (beta chain) sequence. Its cognate antigen is unknown. Naive CD8 cells lacked CD45RO, underwent positive selection for CCR7 and left out terminally differentiated effector memory CD45RA+ cells. TCRdb's copy holds only in-frame clones and misses some; the assay was immunoSEQ multiplex PCR. The sample shows around 2.1 million clones, approximately 94% of them seen only once. This entry comes from a study of shared clonotypes between healthy human individuals. Study-wide context: Three CD4 naive, three CD4 memory, two CD8 naive and one CD8 memory plate were used per donor.

The V gene lost 2 bases and the J gene lost 8 bases, with 22 bases spanning the gap. The CDR3 length is 17 residues. Germline CDR1 is ENHRY and CDR2 is SYGVKD. General study results and limits: Collection of samples was limited to blood; tissue repertoires likely differ.

The source material was naive CD8+ T cells from PBMCs. The rearrangement uses TRBV10-3 and TRBJ1-3; TRBD1 is a possible D gene (5 bases). This receptor was taken from a man between 18 and 35 years old in good health. Some clones in this sample may be carry-over from other donors' samples. The CDR3: CAISEDIPRSGGDTIYF. In DNA form, the CDR3 reads TGTGCCATCAGTGAGGATATCCCACGGTCGGGGGGGGACACCATATATTTT.